This entry concerns a single T cell receptor beta chain. Its antigen is still unknown. The entry originates in a study of beta chain features in type 1 diabetes. Whole-study findings and limits: Shortening of TCRB CDR3s, moderate but significant, appeared in all four CD4+ subsets of Type 1 diabetes patients. A greater similarity of naive, central memory and Treg TCRB repertoires was seen among patients than among healthy donors. Insertions were fewer and deletions more numerous at VDJ junctions in type 1 diabetes patients.

This CDR3 spans 12 amino acids. Germline V gives CDR1 LNHDA, CDR2 SQIVND (reference sequence). Trimming removed 3 bases at V and 9 bases at J, with 9 bases between. The entirety of the isolated RNA underwent reverse transcription, so expressed TCRB transcripts were sequenced. Some clones are missing from TCRdb's copy, which holds only in-frame ones; the method was immunoSEQ multiplex PCR. The sample has about 190,000 clones, 6% to 9% seen once; the top ten hold roughly 0.5%. The chain couples TRBV19 to TRBJ1-5; D unresolved. The source is a man younger than 35 with type 1 diabetes. The sample consisted of central memory CD4+ T cells from blood. CDR3 in amino acids: CASSIGLGPQHF. CDR3 in DNA: TGTGCCAGTAGTATCGGGTTGGGGCCCCAGCATTTT.